This T cell receptor (beta chain) was captured by sequencing in a study of cytomegalovirus exposure and HLA in healthy donors. Use of 60 Vbeta and 13 Jbeta primers characterized the PCR. This table comes from immunoSEQ multiplex PCR, and its TCRdb copy is limited to in-frame clones, with some not included. The table has about 120,000 clones, almost 85% seen once. V lost 1 base, J lost 1 base, and 4 bases lay in between. This CDR3 has 13 residues. Germline values: CDR1 SGHNT, CDR2 YENEEA. Sequencing was performed on PBMCs. This TCR was sampled from a woman younger than 30 in good health and CMV-seronegative. J is TRBJ1-1 and V is TRBV11-3; D uncertain. This CDR3 is CASSLAQNTEAFF. The CDR3 region has the DNA TGTGCCAGCAGCTTAGCCCAGAACACTGAAGCTTTCTTT. Full variable domain (missing parts from reference TRBV11-3 and TRBJ1-1): EAGVVQSPRYKIIEKKQPVAFWCNPISGHNTLYWYLQNLGQGPELLIRYENEEAVDDSQLPKDRFSAERLKGVDSTLKIQPAELGDSAVYLCASSLAQNTEAFFGQGTRLTVV.